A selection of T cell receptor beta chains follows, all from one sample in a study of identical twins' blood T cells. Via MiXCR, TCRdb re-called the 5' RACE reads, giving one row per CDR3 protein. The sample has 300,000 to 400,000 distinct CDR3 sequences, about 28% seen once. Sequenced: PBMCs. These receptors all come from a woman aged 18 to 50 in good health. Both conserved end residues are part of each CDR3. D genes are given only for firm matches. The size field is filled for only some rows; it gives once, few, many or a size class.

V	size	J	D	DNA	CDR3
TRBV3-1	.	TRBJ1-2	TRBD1	TGTGCCAGCAGCATACAGGGGGCTGCAGGCTACACCTTC	CASSIQGAAGYTF
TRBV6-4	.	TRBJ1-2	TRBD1	TGTGCCAGCAGTGACTCGGGGACAGGGATTTCGCGTGGCTACACCTTC	CASSDSGTGISRGYTF
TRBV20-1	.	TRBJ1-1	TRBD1	TGCAGTGCCTCCGAGACAGGGGGCGGGCAAGAAGCTTTCTTT	CSASETGGGQEAFF
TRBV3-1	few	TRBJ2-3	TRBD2	TGTGCCAGCAGCCGGCTTAGCGGGAGAAACACAGATACGCAGTATTTT	CASSRLSGRNTDTQYF
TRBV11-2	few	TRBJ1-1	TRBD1	TGTGCCAGCAGCACCGGGACAGGGAAATGGGTAGGCACTGAAGCTTTCTTT	CASSTGTGKWVGTEAFF
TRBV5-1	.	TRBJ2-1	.	TGCGCCAGCAGCTTGCGCAACGCACCCTACAATGAGCAGTTCTTC	CASSLRNAPYNEQFF
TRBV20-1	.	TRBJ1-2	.	TGCAGTGCCCGCCGGGTGGCTAACTATGGCTACACCTTC	CSARRVANYGYTF
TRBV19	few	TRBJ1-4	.	TGTGCCAGTAGTTTGACCCTGGGGCATGAAAAACTGTTTTTT	CASSLTLGHEKLFF
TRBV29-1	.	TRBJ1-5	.	TGCAGCGTAAAATCAGGATCCGCTGGAAATCAGCCCCAGCATTTT	CSVKSGSAGNQPQHF
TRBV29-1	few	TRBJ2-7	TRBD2	TGCAGCGGTCAACTGACTAGCTTAAGCGAGCAGTACTTC	CSGQLTSLSEQYF